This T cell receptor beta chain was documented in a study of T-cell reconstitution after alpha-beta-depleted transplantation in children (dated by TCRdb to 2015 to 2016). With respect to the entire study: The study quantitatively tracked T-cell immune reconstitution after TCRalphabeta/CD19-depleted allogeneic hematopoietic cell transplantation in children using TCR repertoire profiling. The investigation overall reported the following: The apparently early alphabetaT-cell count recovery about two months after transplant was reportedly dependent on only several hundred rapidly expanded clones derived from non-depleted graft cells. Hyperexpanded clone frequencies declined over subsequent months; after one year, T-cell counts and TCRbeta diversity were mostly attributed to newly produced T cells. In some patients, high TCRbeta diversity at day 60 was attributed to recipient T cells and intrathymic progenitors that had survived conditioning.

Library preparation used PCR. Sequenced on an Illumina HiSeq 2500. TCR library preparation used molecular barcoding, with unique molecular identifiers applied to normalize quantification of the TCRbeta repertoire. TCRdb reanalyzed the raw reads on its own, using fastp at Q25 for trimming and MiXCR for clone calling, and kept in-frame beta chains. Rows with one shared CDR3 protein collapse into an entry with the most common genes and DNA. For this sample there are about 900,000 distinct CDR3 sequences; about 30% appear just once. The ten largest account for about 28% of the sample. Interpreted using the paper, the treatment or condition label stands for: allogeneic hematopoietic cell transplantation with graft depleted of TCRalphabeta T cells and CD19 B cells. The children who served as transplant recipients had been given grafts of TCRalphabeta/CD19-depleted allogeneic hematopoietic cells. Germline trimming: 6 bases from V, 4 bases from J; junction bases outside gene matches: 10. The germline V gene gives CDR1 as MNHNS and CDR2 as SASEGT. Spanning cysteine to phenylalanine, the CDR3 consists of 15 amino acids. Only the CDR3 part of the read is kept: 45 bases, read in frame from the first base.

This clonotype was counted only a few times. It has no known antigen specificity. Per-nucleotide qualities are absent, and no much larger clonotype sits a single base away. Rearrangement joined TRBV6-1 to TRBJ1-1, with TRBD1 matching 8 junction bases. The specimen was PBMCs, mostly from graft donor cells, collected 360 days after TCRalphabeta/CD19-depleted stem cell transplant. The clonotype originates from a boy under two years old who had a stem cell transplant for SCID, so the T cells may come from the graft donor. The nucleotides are TGTGCCAGCAGCCTACGCTCTACAGGGGGCACTGAAGCTTTCTTT. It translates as CASSLRSTGGTEAFF.